This passage covers 12 T cell receptor beta chains from one sample sequenced in a study of T-cell memory formation after mild COVID-19. TCRdb re-called the 5' RACE reads through MiXCR, storing one row per CDR3 protein. The repertoire holds about 190,000 distinct CDR3 sequences, with around 30% as singletons. The material sequenced was PBMCs or a T cell subset sorted from them (not recorded which). The receptors were gathered from an adult woman who had mild COVID-19 (a few samples of this study predate the infection). Cell type and time point are not known.

The table lists this clonotype with a few counts. The chain couples TRBV6-2 or TRBV6-3 to TRBJ2-7; 9 nucleotides match TRBD2. After removal of 6 bases from V and 5 bases from J, the junction contained 5 bases not matched to a gene. Germline values: CDR1 MNHEY, CDR2 SVGEGT. This CDR3 is built from 13 residues. CDR3 amino acids: CASRETSGDEQYF. In DNA form, the CDR3 reads TGTGCCAGCAGGGAGACTAGCGGCGACGAGCAGTACTTC.

This clonotype was seen a handful of times. The chain has TRBV4-1 and TRBJ1-5, with no clear D. In germline, CDR1 is MGHRA, CDR2 YSYEKL. Between the trimmed V and J ends, which lost 0 bases and 7 bases, there was a span of 7 bases. The CDR3 length is 13 residues. The CDR3 sequence is CASSQDRQQPQHF. Here the CDR3 DNA reads TGCGCCAGCAGCCAAGATCGCCAACAGCCCCAGCATTTT.

This clonotype has only a few counts. The chain employs TRBV24-1 and TRBJ2-7; the D call may be TRBD1 or TRBD2 (6 bases each). There are 15 residues in the CDR3. The germline CDR1 and CDR2 sequences are KGHDR and SFDVKD. Trimming took off 3 bases at V and 3 bases at J, with 14 bases between the two ends. CDR3 bases: TGTGCCACCAGTGATCCGGGGGCCGGGATCTACGAGCAGTACTTC. It codes for CATSDPGAGIYEQYF.

The rearrangement uses TRBV6-1 and TRBJ2-7; D unclear. The CDR3 spans 15 residues. V was cut by 1 base and J by 3 bases, with 13 bases left in between. Germline-derived CDR1 and CDR2 are MNHNS and SASEGT. The CDR3: CASSEDWGSIYEQYF. The CDR3 DNA reads TGTGCCAGCAGTGAAGACTGGGGTAGCATCTACGAGCAGTACTTC.

This clonotype was observed a handful of times. The chain links TRBV7-2 to TRBJ1-1, with D tentatively TRBD1 (6 bases). Germline assignment: CDR1 SGHTA and CDR2 FQGNSA. Trimming pared 2 bases from V and 9 bases from J, leaving 10 bases between. The CDR3 sequence is 12 residues long. The CDR3 coding sequence is TGTGCCAGCAGCTTAACCGGGACACAAGCTTTCTTT. This encodes CASSLTGTQAFF.

The chain has TRBV7-8 and TRBJ2-5; D is possibly TRBD2 (6 bases). This CDR3 is 15 amino acids long. V was pared by 6 bases and J by 3 bases, with 17 bases between. Germline V gives CDR1 SGHVS, CDR2 FQNEAQ. The CDR3 DNA reads TGTGCCAGCAGTCCGACTAGACTTCGGGAAGAGACCCAGTACTTC. This encodes CASSPTRLREETQYF. Combining the CDR3 with reference TRBV7-8 and TRBJ2-5 gives the whole variable domain GAGVSQSPRYKVAKRGQDVALRCDPISGHVSLFWYQQALGQGPEFLTYFQNEAQLDKSGLPSDRFFAERPEGSVSTLKIQRTQQEDSAVYLCASSPTRLREETQYFGPGTRLLVL.

The genes are TRBV10-3 and TRBJ2-7; no reliable D call. Trimming stripped 4 bases from V and 3 bases from J, with 10 bases between. CDR3 length equals 13 residues. Germline CDR1 and CDR2: ENHRY and SYGVKD. In nucleotides, the CDR3 is TGTGCCATCAGTGGGGCCACCGGCTACGAGCAGTACTTC. It translates to CAISGATGYEQYF.

This clonotype occurred a few times. The genes are TRBV12-3 or TRBV12-4 and TRBJ2-7; 9 nucleotides match TRBD2. V trimming: 6 bases; J trimming: 5 bases; junction bases outside the gene matches: 8. The CDR3 is 14 residues long. DNA of the CDR3: TGTGCCAGCAGCCGGGGACTAGCTCGAAACGAGCAGTACTTC. It translates to CASSRGLARNEQYF.

This clonotype was counted between two and nine times. The chain is built from TRBV6-2 or TRBV6-3 and TRBJ2-7; D may match TRBD1 or TRBD2 (5 bases each). The CDR3 is 13 amino acids. Germline CDR1 and CDR2: MNHEY and SVGEGT. Between the trimmed V and J ends, which lost 6 bases and 7 bases, there was a span of 16 bases. CDR3 sequence reads: CASRPDGAWEQYF. CDR3 sequence (DNA): TGTGCCAGCAGACCAGACGGGGCCTGGGAGCAGTACTTC.

There are a few counts of this clonotype. The rearrangement joins TRBV7-9 to TRBJ2-1; 7 bases agree with TRBD2. Germline values: CDR1 SEHNR, CDR2 FQNEAQ (reference sequence). Unmatched junction bases numbered 6, after V lost 0 bases and J lost 4 bases. The CDR3 consists of 16 residues. The CDR3 reads CASSLATTSQYNEQFF. The CDR3 DNA follows: TGTGCCAGCAGCTTAGCGACGACTAGCCAGTACAATGAGCAGTTCTTC.

This clonotype was counted only a few times. Just one base apart from a much larger clone, this may be a read error. The gene calls are TRBV7-2 and TRBJ2-3, with D hard to call. V lost 0 bases to trimming and J lost 4 bases, with 5 bases between them. Looked up from germline, CDR1 is SGHTA and CDR2 is FQGNSA. This CDR3 comprises 13 residues. The chain's CDR3 is CASSLAGSDTQYF. The CDR3 DNA sequence: TGTGCCAGCAGCTTAGCGGGCTCAGATACGCAGTATTTT.

This clonotype was observed a few times. The chain combines TRBV12-3 or TRBV12-4 with TRBJ1-2; D is perhaps TRBD1 (6 bases). The V end lost 4 bases, the J end lost 4 bases, and 13 bases lay between the germline ends. The CDR3 runs 14 residues. The CDR3 nucleotides are TGTGCCAGCAGTTCCACAGGGAAAATCTATGGCTACACCTTC. Amino acids: CASSSTGKIYGYTF.